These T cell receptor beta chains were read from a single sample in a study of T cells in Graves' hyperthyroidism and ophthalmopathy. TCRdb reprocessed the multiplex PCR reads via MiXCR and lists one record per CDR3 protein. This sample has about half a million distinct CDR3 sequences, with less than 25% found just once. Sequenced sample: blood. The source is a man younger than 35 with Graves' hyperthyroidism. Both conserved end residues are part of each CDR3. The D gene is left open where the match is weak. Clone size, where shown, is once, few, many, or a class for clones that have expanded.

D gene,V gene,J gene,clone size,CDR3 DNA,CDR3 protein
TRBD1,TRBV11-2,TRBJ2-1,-,TGTGCCAGCAGCTTAGGGGACAGGGCGAACAATGAGCAGTTCTTC,CASSLGDRANNEQFF
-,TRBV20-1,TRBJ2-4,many,TGCAGTGCCGCCCGGAGCGGGACAAGGGACATTCAGTACTTC,CSAARSGTRDIQYF
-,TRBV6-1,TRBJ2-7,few,TGTGCCAGCAGTCCACACGGCGAGCAGTACTTC,CASSPHGEQYF
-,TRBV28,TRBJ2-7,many,TGTGCCAGCGGATCTAGACAGCGAAGCTCCTACGAGCAGTACTTC,CASGSRQRSSYEQYF
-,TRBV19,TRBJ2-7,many,TGTGCCAGTAGTGATCCAGGGTTTTCCTACGAGCAGTACTTC,CASSDPGFSYEQYF
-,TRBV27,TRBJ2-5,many,TGTGCCAGCAGTTTCACGGGGGAAGAGACCCAGTACTTC,CASSFTGEETQYF
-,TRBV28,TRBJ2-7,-,TGTGCCAGCAGTCCAAGGACTTCCCTCGGGGAGCAGTACTTC,CASSPRTSLGEQYF
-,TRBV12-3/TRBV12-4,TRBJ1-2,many,TGTGCCAGCAGTTTAGCGTTTGAAGCGCGTTATGGCTACACCTTC,CASSLAFEARYGYTF
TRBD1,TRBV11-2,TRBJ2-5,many,TGTGCCAGCAGCTCCCGGACAGGAGTCCCCTCGACGGAAAGGGAGACCCAGTACTTC,CASSSRTGVPSTERETQYF
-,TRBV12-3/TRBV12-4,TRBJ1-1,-,TGTGCCAGCAGTATCCGGCTCGAGGGTGAAGCTTTCTTT,CASSIRLEGEAFF
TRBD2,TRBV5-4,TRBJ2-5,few,TGTGCCAGCAGCTTGCTAGCGGGGGACCCCCTCCAAGAGACCCAGTACTTC,CASSLLAGDPLQETQYF
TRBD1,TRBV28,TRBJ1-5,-,TGTGCCAGCAGTTTACCAGGACAGGGGGCTCAGCCCCAGCATTTT,CASSLPGQGAQPQHF
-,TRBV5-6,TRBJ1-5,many,TGTGCCAGCAGCTTGGAAGACAGGAGCCTCTTACCCCAGCATTTT,CASSLEDRSLLPQHF
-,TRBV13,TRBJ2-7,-,TGTGCCAGCAGCTATCAACACGAGCAGTACTTC,CASSYQHEQYF
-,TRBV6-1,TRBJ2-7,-,TGTGCCAGCAGTGAAGCGGAGAGACAGGCGGCCTACGAGCAGTACTTC,CASSEAERQAAYEQYF
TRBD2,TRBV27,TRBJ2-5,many,TGTGCCAGCCCTGTCCCGGGGGGTAGCCAAGAGACCCAGTACTTC,CASPVPGGSQETQYF
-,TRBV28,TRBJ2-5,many,TGTGCCAGCAGTTTTTCGGCGGGGAGGTGGAGTCAAGAGACCCAGTACTTC,CASSFSAGRWSQETQYF
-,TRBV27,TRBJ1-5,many,TGTGCCAGCAGTTTAAGGCCAGGGGTTCAGCCCCAGCATTTT,CASSLRPGVQPQHF
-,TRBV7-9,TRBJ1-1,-,TGTGCCAGCAGCCCAGCTTTAGGCATGAACACTGAAGCTTTCTTT,CASSPALGMNTEAFF
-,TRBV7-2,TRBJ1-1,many,TGTGCCAGCAGCCCCCTGGCTTTCTTT,CASSPLAFF
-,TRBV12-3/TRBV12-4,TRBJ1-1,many,TGTGCCAGCAGTTTAGAGGAGGGATCTGAAGCTTTCTTT,CASSLEEGSEAFF
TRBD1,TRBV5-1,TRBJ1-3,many,TGCGCCAGCAGCTTCGGGACAGGAGGAAACACCATATATTTT,CASSFGTGGNTIYF
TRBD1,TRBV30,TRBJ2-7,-,TGTGCCTGGGACAGGGGGGACTCCTACGAGCAGTACTTC,CAWDRGDSYEQYF
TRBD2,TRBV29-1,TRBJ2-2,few,TGCAGCGTTGAAGATCATTACAGCGGGGGGGCCGCCACCGGGGAGCTGTTTTTT,CSVEDHYSGGAATGELFF
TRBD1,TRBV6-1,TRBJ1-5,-,TGTGCCAGCAGACCGACAGGGAATCAGCCCCAGCATTTT,CASRPTGNQPQHF
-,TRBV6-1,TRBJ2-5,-,TGTGCCACCCAACAGGGATCGGAGACCCAGTACTTC,CATQQGSETQYF
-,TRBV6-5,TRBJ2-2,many,TGTGCCAGCAGTTGGCAGGGGAACACCGGGGAGCTGTTTTTT,CASSWQGNTGELFF
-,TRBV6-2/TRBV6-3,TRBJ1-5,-,TGTGCCAGCAGTTACCCGAGGGGCAATCAGCCCCAGCATTTT,CASSYPRGNQPQHF
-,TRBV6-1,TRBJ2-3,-,TGTGCCAGCAAATCACTACAATCCACAGATACGCAGTATTTT,CASKSLQSTDTQYF
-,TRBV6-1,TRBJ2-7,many,TGTGCCAGCCGTGGGCGACAGAAATCCTACGAGCAGTACTTC,CASRGRQKSYEQYF
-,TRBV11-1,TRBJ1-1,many,TGTGCCAGCAGCTTAAAGGGCCAAGGGGTGAACACTGAAGCTTTCTTT,CASSLKGQGVNTEAFF
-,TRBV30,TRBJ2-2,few,TGTGCCTGGAGTGCGGTAATGGCTACCGGGGAGCTGTTTTTT,CAWSAVMATGELFF
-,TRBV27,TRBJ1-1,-,TGTGCCAGCAGTGGGGCGACGGCTGAAGCTTTCTTT,CASSGATAEAFF
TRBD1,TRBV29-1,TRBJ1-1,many,TGCAGTACAGGGGCTGTCACTGAAGCTTTCTTT,CSTGAVTEAFF
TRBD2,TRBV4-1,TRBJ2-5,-,TGCGCCAGCAGCCAAGATCGAGGACTAGCATCGGAGACCCAGTACTTC,CASSQDRGLASETQYF
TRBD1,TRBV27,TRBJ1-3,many,TGTGCCAGCAGAGCGACCTGGGACAGCTCTGGAAACACCATATATTTT,CASRATWDSSGNTIYF
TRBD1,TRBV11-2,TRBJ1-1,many,TGTGCCAGCAGTAGGGACAGGGGTCGAGTGAACACTGAAGCCTTCTTT,CASSRDRGRVNTEAFF
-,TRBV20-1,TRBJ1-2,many,TGCAGAGCCAAGGGGACAATCTATGGCTACACCTTC,CRAKGTIYGYTF
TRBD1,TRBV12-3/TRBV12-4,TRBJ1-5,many,TGTGCCAGCAGTCTAACTATGACAGGGAATAGCAATCAGCCCCAGCATTTT,CASSLTMTGNSNQPQHF
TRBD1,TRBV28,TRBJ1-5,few,TGTGCCAGCAGCCCCAGGGGGCTCGGCAATCAGCCCCAGCATTTT,CASSPRGLGNQPQHF
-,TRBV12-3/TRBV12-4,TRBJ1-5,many,TGTGCCAGCAGTTTGTCGCGTTCTAGCAATCAGCCCCAGCATTTT,CASSLSRSSNQPQHF
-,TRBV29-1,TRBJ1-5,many,TGCAGCGTTGCGGACGGGGGACGCAATCAGCCCCAGCATTTT,CSVADGGRNQPQHF
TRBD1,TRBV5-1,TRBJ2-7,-,TGCGCCAGCAGCCCGGGCGGGACAGGTAATAACGAGCAGTACTTC,CASSPGGTGNNEQYF
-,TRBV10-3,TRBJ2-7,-,TGTGCCATCAGTGAGTTCGCGGGGCGGTCTACGCAGCAGTACTTC,CAISEFAGRSTQQYF
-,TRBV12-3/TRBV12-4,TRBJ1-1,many,TGTGCCAGCAGTTGGACAGTGAGCCCCACTGAAGCTTTCTTT,CASSWTVSPTEAFF
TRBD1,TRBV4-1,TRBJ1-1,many,TGCGCCAGCAGCCCGGTAGGGACAGGGAACACTGAAGCTTTCTTT,CASSPVGTGNTEAFF
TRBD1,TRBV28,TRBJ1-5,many,TGTGCCAGCAGTTTCTCAGGGGGGCAGGGCAATCAGCCCCAGCATTTT,CASSFSGGQGNQPQHF
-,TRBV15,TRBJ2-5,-,TGTGCCACCAGCAGGTTTTGGAACGAGGAGACCCAGTACTTC,CATSRFWNEETQYF
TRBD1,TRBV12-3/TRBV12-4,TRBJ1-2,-,TGTGCCAGCAGCCTAACAGGGGGCTTGGGCTATGGCTACACCTTC,CASSLTGGLGYGYTF